This passage covers 14 T cell receptor beta chains from one sample sequenced in a study of cytomegalovirus exposure and HLA in healthy donors. Primers for the PCR totalled 60 Vbeta and 13 Jbeta. The data were produced by immunoSEQ multiplex PCR, yet TCRdb's version contains in-frame clones alone and is incomplete. The sample consists of tens of thousands of clones, about 80% of them appearing once. The sequenced sample was PBMCs. These receptors were collected from a woman between 18 and 30 years old in good health and CMV-seropositive.

The V gene is TRBV6-4, the J gene TRBJ2-1; perhaps TRBD1 as D (7 bases). The CDR3 is 16 residues long. Trimming shortened V by 2 bases and J by 2 bases, and 13 bases separated the two germline ends. CDR1 is MRHNA, CDR2 SNTAGT, per germline. The CDR3 coding sequence is TGTGCCAGCAGTGACGGGGGGACAGCCACCTACAATGAGCAGTTCTTC. This codes for CASSDGGTATYNEQFF.

The V call is TRBV30, the J call TRBJ1-1; D possibly corresponds to TRBD1 (5 bases). The CDR3 has 14 amino acids. Trimming took 6 bases from V and 4 from J, leaving 18 bases between them. Germline lookup yields CDR1 GTSNPN and CDR2 SVGIG (reference sequence). CDR3 in amino acids: CACSLGGSGTEAFF. The CDR3 nucleotides read TGTGCCTGCTCCCTCGGGGGGTCGGGCACTGAAGCTTTCTTT. Variable domain in full (rest from reference TRBV30 and TRBJ1-1): SQTIHQWPATLVQPVGSPLSLECTVEGTSNPNLYWYRQAAGRGLQLLFYSVGIGQISSEVPQNLSASRPQDRQFILSSKKLLLSDSGFYLCACSLGGSGTEAFFGQGTRLTVV.

This chain connects TRBV19 to TRBJ2-7; D may be TRBD1 (6 bases). The germline V gene has CDR1 LNHDA and CDR2 SQIVND (reference sequence). The CDR3 sequence is 14 residues long. The V gene lost 6 bases and the J gene lost 1 base, with 13 bases spanning the gap. CDR3: CASRMRGMSYEQYF. The CDR3 DNA follows: TGTGCCAGTAGGATGAGGGGGATGTCCTACGAGCAGTACTTC.

The chain employs TRBV10-3 and TRBJ2-7; D may be TRBD1 (5 bases). Germline-derived CDR1 and CDR2 are ENHRY and SYGVKD. CDR3 length equals 17 residues. The germline V and J ends were trimmed by 0 bases and 5 bases, with 20 bases remaining between them. The CDR3 here is CAISESWSLGRGNEQYF. The CDR3 DNA reads TGTGCCATCAGTGAGTCGTGGAGTCTGGGTAGGGGCAACGAGCAGTACTTC.

The gene calls are TRBV19 and TRBJ2-3, with TRBD1 matching over 8 bases. CDR1 and CDR2 from the germline V gene are LNHDA and SQIVND (reference sequence). The ends lost 3 bases at V and 4 bases at J; junction bases unmatched: 3. The CDR3 has 14 amino acids. The CDR3 sequence is CASSIGQGPDTQYF. The CDR3 region has the DNA TGTGCCAGTAGTATCGGACAGGGCCCAGATACGCAGTATTTT.

In DNA, the CDR3 is TGCGCCAGCAGCTTGGCCGGACAGGCGATAGGTGGCTACACCTTC. Its translation is CASSLAGQAIGGYTF. V gene TRBV5-1 combines with J gene TRBJ1-2; 7 bases are a match to TRBD1. V was clipped by 0 bases and J by 7 bases; unmatched bases: 9. The CDR3 is made up of 15 amino acids. CDR1 SGHRS and CDR2 YFSETQ come from the germline V gene.

The chain recombines TRBV7-2 with TRBJ2-7; unclear D gene. This CDR3 has 11 residues. CDR1 SGHTA and CDR2 FQGNSA come from the germline V gene. V was pared by 4 bases and J by 6 bases, with 7 bases between. The CDR3 DNA follows: TGTGCCAGCAGCTCCCTTTTCGAGCAGTACTTC. Translated: CASSSLFEQYF.

The V gene is TRBV4-2, the J gene TRBJ1-1; tentative D call: TRBD1 (5 bases). Germline lookup yields CDR1 LGHNA and CDR2 YNFKEQ. The CDR3 has 16 residues. V lost 4 bases and J lost 0, with 15 bases in between. The CDR3 loop is CASSRRPDSMNTEAFF. CDR3 nucleotides: TGTGCCAGCAGCCGAAGACCAGACAGCATGAACACTGAAGCTTTCTTT.

V and J are TRBV18 and TRBJ2-4, with 7 bases matching TRBD1. V shed 3 bases and J 8 bases; nucleotides not matched to a gene: 4. This CDR3 has 13 residues. Looked up from germline, CDR1 is KGHSH and CDR2 is LQKENI. For the CDR3, the DNA is TGTGCCAGCTCACCCGGGACAGACGACATTCAGTACTTC. It specifies CASSPGTDDIQYF.

The CDR3 nucleotides read TGTGCCAGCAGTTACGGGCGGGGGGCAGGATCACCCCTCCACTTT. Its protein is CASSYGRGAGSPLHF. The rearrangement links TRBV6-5 to TRBJ1-6, with TRBD1 as a possible D gene (6 bases). V lost 2 bases to trimming and J lost 10 bases, with 15 bases between them. The germline V gene has CDR1 MNHEY and CDR2 SVGAGI. This CDR3 has 15 amino acids.

This clone was counted a single time. V and J are TRBV4-2 and TRBJ1-5; D is possibly TRBD1 (5 bases). There are 15 residues in the CDR3. Trimming removed 1 base from V and 3 bases from J, with 10 bases in between. Germline CDR1 reads LGHNA; CDR2 reads YNFKEQ. For the CDR3, the DNA is TGTGCCAGCAGCCAAGTACAGGCTTCCAATCAGCCCCAGCATTTT. Residues: CASSQVQASNQPQHF.

This sequence joins TRBV15 and TRBJ2-7; TRBD1 is a possible D gene (6 bases). The length of the CDR3 is 14 residues. Germline CDR1 LNHNV, CDR2 YYDKDF (reference sequence). With 4 bases removed from V and 0 bases from J, the gap between germline ends came to 10 bases. Here the CDR3 reads CATSKDSFSYEQYF. CDR3 bases: TGTGCCACCAGCAAGGACAGTTTCTCCTACGAGCAGTACTTC.

The rearrangement uses TRBV28 and TRBJ2-2, with TRBD1 matching 7 bases. J gave up 7 bases and V 10 bases, and 6 bases lay outside the gene matches. The CDR3 is 12 residues long. CDR1 MDHEN and CDR2 SYDVKM come from the germline V gene. The CDR3 region is CAIQGVIGELFF. CDR3 nucleotides: TGTGCCATTCAGGGGGTTATCGGGGAGCTGTTTTTT.

V and J are TRBV28 and TRBJ2-7; 8 nucleotides match TRBD1. The CDR3 consists of 17 residues. With 1 base clipped from V and 3 bases from J, the junction kept 11 bases outside the gene matches. Per germline, CDR1 MDHEN and CDR2 SYDVKM. The CDR3 reads CASSLLGRAGGSYEQYF. The CDR3, as DNA: TGTGCCAGCAGTTTATTGGGTAGGGCAGGGGGCAGCTACGAGCAGTACTTC.